This T cell receptor (beta chain) was obtained from a study of CD8 T cells in ankylosing spondylitis. CDR1 is SEHNR, CDR2 FQNEAQ, per germline (reference sequence). V dropped 1 base and J dropped 2; count of bases not matched to a gene: 3. The CDR3 runs 16 residues. TCRdb itself ran the 5' RACE reads through MiXCR, one entry per CDR3 protein. There are 150,000 to 200,000 distinct CDR3 sequences in the sample; 25% to 35% occur only once, and about 6% lies in the top ten. Regarding this clonotype: Its antigen is unidentified.

Findings of the study overall: Prior work had noted some motif variants in reactive arthritis blood and synovial fluid.

Material: synovial fluid, either unsorted or a sorted T cell fraction (not recorded which). The rearrangement uses TRBV7-9 and TRBJ1-5; TRBD1 aligns across 9 bases. The TCR sequence derives from a male donor with ankylosing spondylitis. The DNA of the CDR3 is TGTGCCAGCAGCTTAGGGACAGGGGATGGCAATCAGCCCCAGCATTTT. This codes for CASSLGTGDGNQPQHF.